A selection of T cell receptor beta chains follows, all from one sample in a study of cytotoxic CD8 clonotypes in ibrutinib-treated CLL. Clones were read by immunoSEQ multiplex PCR, and TCRdb kept only the in-frame ones, dropping some. The table lists 100,000 or so clones, 55% to 75% of them singletons. The sequencing used PBMCs, collected after 24 months of ibrutinib treatment. The source is a human donor with chronic lymphocytic leukemia. The CDR3 runs from the conserved cysteine through the conserved F or W. D genes are given only for firm matches. The size entry is marked missing in some rows and otherwise reads once, few, many or a size class.

cdr3_nt,cdr3_aa,clone_size,d_call,v_call,j_call
TGTGCCAGCAGCGTAGGAACTAGCGGGGGACTCTACGAGCAGTACTTC,CASSVGTSGGLYEQYF,.,TRBD2,TRBV9,TRBJ2-7
TGCGCCAGCAGCTTGGTCGGGGCGGATGGCTACACCTTC,CASSLVGADGYTF,.,.,TRBV5-1,TRBJ1-2
TGCGCCAGCAGCCCCACAGGGACAATCGACACCGGGGAGCTGTTTTTT,CASSPTGTIDTGELFF,few,.,TRBV5-1,TRBJ2-2
TGTGCCTGGAGTAGGGCTGATGAAAAACTGTTTTTT,CAWSRADEKLFF,.,.,TRBV30,TRBJ1-4
TGTGCCAGCAGCCCAACTACAGATACGCAGTATTTT,CASSPTTDTQYF,few,.,TRBV27,TRBJ2-3
TGTGCCTGGAGTGGCGGTCTAGGACAGCCCCAGCATTTT,CAWSGGLGQPQHF,.,.,TRBV30,TRBJ1-5
TGTGCCAGCAGTTCACAGGGGTTTAGCTATGGCTACACCTTC,CASSSQGFSYGYTF,.,TRBD1,TRBV27,TRBJ1-2
TGTGCCAGCATCGCGGCGGGACAGGTCAATCAGCCCCAGCATTTT,CASIAAGQVNQPQHF,.,TRBD1,TRBV11-2,TRBJ1-5
TGCGCCAGCAGCTTGCTCGTCGGTGACACTGAAGCTTTCTTT,CASSLLVGDTEAFF,.,.,TRBV5-1,TRBJ1-1
TGTGCCAGCAGGAAGGGGGAGGTGCAGCCCCAGCATTTT,CASRKGEVQPQHF,few,.,TRBV27,TRBJ1-5
TGTGCCAGCAACCCCGCACCGCGGGGGGCTTACAATGAGCAGTTCTTC,CASNPAPRGAYNEQFF,.,TRBD2,TRBV27,TRBJ2-1
TGTGCCAGCAGCCCCGGACTAGGGAAGACCCAGTACTTC,CASSPGLGKTQYF,.,TRBD2,TRBV7-9,TRBJ2-5
TGTGCCAGCAGCGTAGGCTTCGGCAATCAGCCCCAGCATTTT,CASSVGFGNQPQHF,.,.,TRBV9,TRBJ1-5
TGTGCCAGCAGTGAAGCGGAACGGGCAGGGCATGGCTACACCTTC,CASSEAERAGHGYTF,few,.,TRBV6-1,TRBJ1-2
TGCGCCAGCAGCTTAGGACCGGGACAGACCGAGCAGTACTTC,CASSLGPGQTEQYF,.,TRBD1,TRBV5-1,TRBJ2-7
TGCAGCGCCAAAATGGGAGAGACCCAGTACTTC,CSAKMGETQYF,once,.,TRBV29-1,TRBJ2-5
TGTGCTAGTGGTCTAGGTGGTGTCACAGATACGCAGTATTTT,CASGLGGVTDTQYF,.,.,TRBV12-5,TRBJ2-3
TGTGCCAGCACAGGGGGGGCTGGGGCCAACGTCCTGACTTTC,CASTGGAGANVLTF,.,.,TRBV2,TRBJ2-6
TGTGCCAGCAGTGAAGTTCCTGGACCAAAGCCGGGCCCCCAGCATTTT,CASSEVPGPKPGPQHF,.,.,TRBV6-1,TRBJ1-5
TGTGCCAGCAGGGTGGACAGGGAAGAGAACACTGAAGCTTTCTTT,CASRVDREENTEAFF,few,.,TRBV21-1,TRBJ1-1
TGTGCCAGCAGCTTAACTTGGGGTGCGGGGGCCCTATACAATGAGCAGTTCTTC,CASSLTWGAGALYNEQFF,.,.,TRBV7-3,TRBJ2-1
TGTGCCAGCAGTGATGACAGGGGCAATCAGCCCCAGCATTTT,CASSDDRGNQPQHF,.,TRBD1,TRBV2,TRBJ1-5
TGTGCCAGCAGTTTAAACGGGGGAAAAGGCTACACCTTC,CASSLNGGKGYTF,.,.,TRBV27,TRBJ1-2
TGTGCCAGCACCTCGACAGGCACCGGGGAGCTGTTTTTT,CASTSTGTGELFF,.,.,TRBV2,TRBJ2-2
TGCGCCAGCAGCGAACGAGTCTCTGGAAACACCATATATTTT,CASSERVSGNTIYF,.,.,TRBV4-1,TRBJ1-3
TGTGCCAGCAGCCACAGACAGGACACCGGGGAGCTGTTTTTT,CASSHRQDTGELFF,.,.,TRBV7-3,TRBJ2-2
TGTGCCAGCAGAAGGGACAGGGTCAGCTCCTACGAGCAGTACTTC,CASRRDRVSSYEQYF,.,TRBD1,TRBV6-5,TRBJ2-7
TGCGCCAGCAGCAGCGGGTCGGGTGCTTACAATGAGCAGTTCTTC,CASSSGSGAYNEQFF,.,.,TRBV5-1,TRBJ2-1
TGTGCCAGCAGGGGGACCGACCAAGAGACCCAGTACTTC,CASRGTDQETQYF,few,.,TRBV27,TRBJ2-5
TGCGCCAGCAGCCAAGGTCCCGCAGGGAGAAACACCATATATTTT,CASSQGPAGRNTIYF,.,.,TRBV4-1,TRBJ1-3
TGCGCCAGCAGCCACCACAGCGGGGGACGGGAGGAGACCCAGTACTTC,CASSHHSGGREETQYF,.,TRBD2,TRBV4-1,TRBJ2-5
TGTGCCAGCAGTCTACGCCAAGAGACCCAGTACTTC,CASSLRQETQYF,.,.,TRBV6-1,TRBJ2-5
TGTGCCAGCAGTGACACGACAGGGGGCATCACTGAAGCTTTCTTT,CASSDTTGGITEAFF,.,TRBD1,TRBV25-1,TRBJ1-1
TGTGCCTGGAGTGTAGGCCAGGGGGCCCCCTATGGCTACACCTTC,CAWSVGQGAPYGYTF,few,TRBD1,TRBV30,TRBJ1-2
TGCGCCAGCAGCTTGGACGGACTGAGCTCCTACGAGCAGTACTTC,CASSLDGLSSYEQYF,.,.,TRBV5-1,TRBJ2-7
TGTAGCGGGGGAGGGAGCAATGGCTACACCTTC,CSGGGSNGYTF,.,.,TRBV29-1,TRBJ1-2
TGTGCCAGCAGTGACCGACAGGGGGAGCAGTACTTC,CASSDRQGEQYF,.,TRBD1,TRBV25-1,TRBJ2-7
TGTGCCAGCAGCCCAGGGGTGGAACAGGGCTACACCTTC,CASSPGVEQGYTF,.,.,TRBV4-2,TRBJ1-2
TGTGCCAGCAGCTTAAAAGGCCAGGGGCCCTACGAGCAGTACTTC,CASSLKGQGPYEQYF,.,.,TRBV7-3,TRBJ2-7
TGCGCCAGCAGCCAAGAGCCTGGCAGGGCTGGAAACACCATATATTTT,CASSQEPGRAGNTIYF,.,.,TRBV4-1,TRBJ1-3
TGTGCCAGCAGTCTCCAAGGGGGCACGGGGAACACTGAAGCTTTCTTT,CASSLQGGTGNTEAFF,.,TRBD1,TRBV2,TRBJ1-1
TGTGCCACCACCGCCGAACAGGCTGAAGCTTTCTTT,CATTAEQAEAFF,few,.,TRBV15,TRBJ1-1
TGTGCCTTCGACGTACAGGGGTGGGAAGCTTTCTTT,CAFDVQGWEAFF,few,TRBD1,TRBV30,TRBJ1-1
TGTGCCAGCAGCTTGGATCCAGGAGCTAACTATGGCTACACCTTC,CASSLDPGANYGYTF,.,.,TRBV11-3,TRBJ1-2
TGTGCCAGCAGCGCCCGGGACAGGCCCTACAATGAGCAGTTCTTC,CASSARDRPYNEQFF,many,TRBD1,TRBV9,TRBJ2-1
TGTGCCAGCAGCTTTCCGGGGGGGCAAGAGAACAATGAGCAGTTCTTC,CASSFPGGQENNEQFF,few,TRBD2,TRBV5-6,TRBJ2-1
TGCAGTGCCAGACTAGCGATCGAGCAGTACTTC,CSARLAIEQYF,few,TRBD2,TRBV20-1,TRBJ2-7
TGCGCCAGCAGCTTACTCGGCGGCTGGGAGACCCAGTACTTC,CASSLLGGWETQYF,.,.,TRBV5-1,TRBJ2-5
TGCGCCAGCAGCCGTGCAGTGGGGGCGCTTAATTCACCCCTCCACTTT,CASSRAVGALNSPLHF,few,.,TRBV4-1,TRBJ1-6
TGTGCCAGCAGCCTTGGCTGGAACACTGAAGCTTTCTTT,CASSLGWNTEAFF,.,.,TRBV14,TRBJ1-1
TGTGCCAGCTCACCACGGGTAGCGGGGGGTTACAATGAGCAGTTCTTC,CASSPRVAGGYNEQFF,.,TRBD2,TRBV18,TRBJ2-1
TGTGCCAGCAGCTTAATCGGCAGGTCGGAGACCCAGTACTTC,CASSLIGRSETQYF,.,.,TRBV7-9,TRBJ2-5
TGTGCCAGCGGCACGGGGGGGAGCTCCTACGAGCAGTACTTC,CASGTGGSSYEQYF,.,TRBD2,TRBV7-2,TRBJ2-7
TGCGCCAGCAGCTTCACTACCTACGAGCAGTACTTC,CASSFTTYEQYF,few,.,TRBV5-1,TRBJ2-7